The source of this TCR beta chain is a study of response to subunit inactivated influenza vaccine. General study findings and limits: T cells newly recruited by each seasonal influenza vaccination are few, the authors suggested.

TCRdb itself ran the RT-PCR reads through MiXCR, one entry per CDR3 protein. The sample lists 650,000 to 800,000 distinct CDR3 sequences, around 13% occurring once. The V end lost 7 bases, the J end lost 2 bases, and 9 bases lay between the germline ends. Per germline, CDR1 SNHLY and CDR2 FYNNEI. This CDR3 has 13 residues. Of note for this clonotype: Its antigen is still unknown.

The starting material was PBMCs from blood, obtained around 15 days before vaccination. This clonotype was obtained from a man aged 50 to 59 who received an inactivated influenza vaccine. V gene TRBV2 combines with J gene TRBJ1-5, with D uncertain. The chain's CDR3 is CASTGEGNQPQHF. The CDR3 nucleotides are TGTGCCAGCACTGGGGAGGGCAATCAGCCCCAGCATTTT.